Below are 29 T cell receptor beta chains sequenced from a single sample in a study of CD8+ T cells in alopecia areata. Once RNA had been extracted, it was reverse transcribed into cDNA to act as the sequencing template. Only in-frame clones appear in the TCRdb table, and some are missing; sequencing was by immunoSEQ multiplex PCR. The sample contains 65,000 to 95,000 clones, roughly 47% of which appear only once. Sample: NKG2D-high CD8+ T cells sorted from blood. The receptors shown here come from a human donor with alopecia areata.

The V and J genes are TRBV14 and TRBJ2-7, with TRBD1 matching over 8 bases. V lost 2 bases, J lost 6 bases, and 3 bases stayed unmatched. The CDR3 consists of 13 residues. The germline V gene has CDR1 SGHDN and CDR2 FVKESK. DNA of the CDR3: TGTGCCAGCAGCCAACCAGGGGGCGGCGAGCAGTACTTC. Protein product: CASSQPGGGEQYF.

Points on this clone: The sample holds other DNA sequences that translate to the same CDR3. The chain has TRBV11-2 and TRBJ2-5; D remains ambiguous. The V end was cut by 1 base, the J end by 5 bases, with 2 bases between. This CDR3 has 11 residues. Germline V gives CDR1 SGHAT, CDR2 FQNNGV. CDR3 protein: CASSLGETQYF. The CDR3 region has the DNA TGTGCCAGCAGCTTAGGGGAGACCCAGTACTTC.

This sequence joins TRBV28 and TRBJ2-1, with 7 bases lining up with TRBD1. The junction had 6 bases not matched to a gene; V was cut back by 6 bases and J by 10 bases. Germline values: CDR1 MDHEN, CDR2 SYDVKM. The CDR3 length is 12 residues. CDR3 residues: CASRGDSNEQFF. The CDR3 bases are TGTGCCAGCAGGGGGGACAGCAACGAGCAGTTCTTC.

The chain joins TRBV29-1 to TRBJ2-7; possibly TRBD1 for D (6 bases). The CDR3 is made up of 13 amino acids. The germline gives CDR1 SQVTM, CDR2 ANQGSEA. Trimming took off 4 bases at V and 3 bases at J, with 13 bases between the two ends. The CDR3 DNA sequence: TGCAGCGTTGTGAGGACAGAGAGCTACGAGCAGTACTTC. Translating it yields CSVVRTESYEQYF.

This clone has a handful of counts. This chain connects TRBV25-1 to TRBJ2-5; TRBD1 might be the D (6 bases). The CDR3 is made up of 15 amino acids. V lost 4 bases, J lost 2 bases, and 14 bases lay in between. Germline CDR1 and CDR2: MGHDK and SYGVNS. The CDR3 here is CASSASGQVQETQYF. CDR3 DNA sequence: TGTGCCAGCAGTGCATCGGGACAAGTACAAGAGACCCAGTACTTC.

A few counts support this clone. The same CDR3 arises from other DNA sequences in this sample as well. The J gene is TRBJ1-1, the V gene TRBV7-9, with TRBD1 as a possible D gene (5 bases). The length of the CDR3 is 13 residues. The germline gives CDR1 SEHNR, CDR2 FQNEAQ (reference sequence). V was pared by 5 bases and J by 1 base, with 8 bases between. The CDR3 nucleotides read TGTGCCAGCAGCCCTACAGGGAACACTGAAGCTTTCTTT. This codes for CASSPTGNTEAFF. Based on the CDR3 plus reference TRBV7-9 and TRBJ1-1, the full variable domain is DTGVSQNPRHKITKRGQNVTFRCDPISEHNRLYWYRQTLGQGPEFLTYFQNEAQLEKSRLLSDRFSAERPKGSFSTLEIQRTEQGDSAMYLCASSPTGNTEAFFGQGTRLTVV.

The V and J genes are TRBV5-1 and TRBJ2-7; a possible D gene is TRBD1 (6 bases). V lost 3 bases and J 6 bases, leaving 10 bases between the germline ends. CDR3 length: 12 amino acids. Germline V gives CDR1 SGHRS, CDR2 YFSETQ. The CDR3 DNA is TGCGCCAGCAGCTCCCCAGGGGCCGAGCAGTACTTC. Amino acids: CASSSPGAEQYF.

The chain is built from TRBV6-5 and TRBJ1-1; D is undetermined. This CDR3 is built from 14 residues. V shed 5 bases and J shed 4 bases, with 14 bases lying between them. Germline V CDR1 and CDR2: MNHEY, SVGAGI. The CDR3 protein is CASSLLGTSTEAFF. The CDR3 DNA reads TGTGCCAGCAGTCTACTCGGAACGAGCACTGAAGCTTTCTTT.

This chain connects TRBV7-9 to TRBJ2-2, with D perhaps TRBD1 (6 bases). Germline CDR1 SEHNR, CDR2 FQNEAQ (reference sequence). V dropped 4 bases and J dropped 1 base, with 10 bases sitting between them. CDR3 length: 15 residues. In DNA, the CDR3 is TGTGCCAGCAGCTCCGGACAGAGGAACACCGGGGAGCTGTTTTTT. This gives the protein CASSSGQRNTGELFF. Drawing the rest from reference TRBV7-9 and TRBJ2-2, the complete variable domain is DTGVSQNPRHKITKRGQNVTFRCDPISEHNRLYWYRQTLGQGPEFLTYFQNEAQLEKSRLLSDRFSAERPKGSFSTLEIQRTEQGDSAMYLCASSSGQRNTGELFFGEGSRLTVL.

The V and J genes are TRBV13 and TRBJ1-5; possibly TRBD1 for D (5 bases). CDR3 size: 13 residues. Germline lookup yields CDR1 PRHDT and CDR2 FYEKMQ (reference sequence). V lost 5 bases to trimming and J lost 4 bases, with 9 bases between them. The CDR3 DNA reads as TGTGCCAGCAGCGCCACAGGAAATCAGCCCCAGCATTTT. It specifies CASSATGNQPQHF.

This clone was counted only a few times. The chain is built from TRBV29-1 and TRBJ2-3, with 13 bases lining up with TRBD2. Germline V gene sequence: CDR1 SQVTM, CDR2 ANQGSEA. The J segment lost 5 bases and the V segment lost 7 bases, leaving 15 bases of the junction unmatched. This CDR3 comprises 17 residues. The CDR3 nucleotides are TGCAGCGCCGTGGGTACTAGCGGGAGGGCCCGGGAAGATACGCAGTATTTT. It encodes CSAVGTSGRAREDTQYF.

V is TRBV13 and J is TRBJ2-3; 9 bases align to TRBD1. The germline V gene has CDR1 PRHDT and CDR2 FYEKMQ (reference sequence). The CDR3 covers 15 residues. The V and J ends lost 9 bases and 1 base, in that order; junction bases with no gene match: 8. The CDR3 loop is CASRERDRGTDTQYF. CDR3 DNA sequence: TGTGCCAGTAGGGAACGGGACAGGGGCACAGATACGCAGTATTTT.

This chain links TRBV4-1 with TRBJ2-7; TRBD1 or TRBD2 may be the D gene (5 bases each). V lost 2 bases, J lost 4 bases, and 15 bases lay in between. CDR3 length equals 15 residues. The germline gives CDR1 MGHRA, CDR2 YSYEKL. The CDR3 nucleotides read TGCGCCAGCAGCCAAAGCTTTGGGACGGTATACGAGCAGTACTTC. As protein: CASSQSFGTVYEQYF.

The genes are TRBV7-6 and TRBJ1-2, with 7 positions matching TRBD1. The CDR3 covers 16 residues. Germline V gene sequence: CDR1 SGHVS, CDR2 FNYEAQ. V shed 5 bases, J shed 2 bases, and the junction held 11 bases outside the gene matches. CDR3 coding DNA: TGTGCCAGCAGCCCAGGGGGAGGGCCAGGGAACTATGGCTACACCTTC. This codes for CASSPGGGPGNYGYTF.

This clone turned up a few times. V gene TRBV30 combines with J gene TRBJ1-1; no clear D gene. Trimming took off 1 base at V and 1 base at J, with 7 bases between the two ends. The CDR3 has 13 amino acids. Germline V gene data show CDR1 as GTSNPN and CDR2 as SVGIG (reference sequence). CDR3 sequence reads: CAWSGAENTEAFF. The DNA of the CDR3 is TGTGCCTGGAGTGGGGCGGAGAACACTGAAGCTTTCTTT. Supplemented by reference TRBV30 and TRBJ1-1, the full variable domain reads SQTIHQWPATLVQPVGSPLSLECTVEGTSNPNLYWYRQAAGRGLQLLFYSVGIGQISSEVPQNLSASRPQDRQFILSSKKLLLSDSGFYLCAWSGAENTEAFFGQGTRLTVV.

The gene calls are TRBV7-9 and TRBJ2-7; 12 nucleotides align to TRBD1. The junction had 10 bases not matched to a gene; V was cut back by 6 bases and J by 7 bases. Germline values: CDR1 SEHNR, CDR2 FQNEAQ (reference sequence). CDR3 length: 15 amino acids. This chain's CDR3 is CASRRQGQGAHEQYF. The CDR3 DNA reads TGTGCCAGCAGACGACAGGGACAGGGGGCGCATGAGCAGTACTTC.

The rearrangement links TRBV13 to TRBJ2-2; D tentatively reads TRBD1 or TRBD2 (5 bases each). The length of the CDR3 is 16 residues. The V and J ends lost 2 bases and 0 bases respectively, with 10 bases between them. Germline V gene data show CDR1 as PRHDT and CDR2 as FYEKMQ (reference sequence). This CDR3 reads CASSLRDVANTGELFF. CDR3 bases: TGTGCCAGCAGCTTAAGGGACGTCGCGAACACCGGGGAGCTGTTTTTT.

The rearrangement links TRBV28 to TRBJ2-7; 8 positions agree with TRBD1. Per germline, CDR1 MDHEN and CDR2 SYDVKM. After removal of 10 bases from V and 6 bases from J, the junction contained 8 bases not matched to a gene. CDR3 length: 12 amino acids. In nucleotides, the CDR3 is TGTGCCACCGTCAGGGGGCTGCGCGAGCAGTACTTC. Protein product: CATVRGLREQYF.

The V call is TRBV7-2, the J call TRBJ2-7; perhaps TRBD2 as D (5 bases). Germline values: CDR1 SGHTA, CDR2 FQGNSA. The V end was cut by 1 base, the J end by 7 bases, with 14 bases between. The CDR3 spans 14 residues. CDR3 amino acids: CASSLEWGVEEQYF. CDR3 DNA sequence: TGTGCCAGCAGCTTAGAGTGGGGAGTGGAAGAGCAGTACTTC.

This rearrangement joins TRBV2 to TRBJ2-2; TRBD1 matches 7 bases. The ends lost 10 bases at V and 6 bases at J; junction bases unmatched: 14. The germline V gene has CDR1 SNHLY and CDR2 FYNNEI. The CDR3 has 15 amino acids. The CDR3 reads CATETGQAESGELFF. The CDR3 region has the DNA TGTGCCACCGAAACCGGACAGGCTGAGTCCGGGGAGCTGTTTTTT. The full variable domain, with the rest looked up from reference TRBV2 and TRBJ2-2, is EPEVTQTPSHQVTQMGQEVILRCVPISNHLYFYWYRQILGQKVEFLVSFYNNEISEKSEIFDDQFSVERPDGSNFTLKIRSTKLEDSAMYFCATETGQAESGELFFGEGSRLTVL.

This clone occurred once. This chain links TRBV11-2 with TRBJ2-7; 9 bases are shared with TRBD1. CDR1 and CDR2 from the germline V gene are SGHAT and FQNNGV. Unmatched junction bases numbered 4, after V lost 4 bases and J lost 3 bases. This CDR3 has 14 residues. In nucleotides, the CDR3 is TGTGCCAGCAGCTCTCCGACAGGGGGCTACGAGCAGTACTTC. Protein: CASSSPTGGYEQYF.

There are a few counts of this clone. The genes are TRBV7-9 and TRBJ1-3; 9 nucleotides line up with TRBD1. The CDR3 spans 15 residues. In germline, CDR1 is SEHNR, CDR2 FQNEAQ (reference sequence). Trimming took 4 bases from V and 6 from J; bases not matched to a gene: 7. The CDR3 region has the DNA TGTGCCAGCAGCTCCCGGGACAGGGATGAAAACACCATATATTTT. Its protein product is CASSSRDRDENTIYF.

The rearrangement uses TRBV29-1 and TRBJ2-7; D is unclear. V lost 7 bases and J lost 2, with 9 bases in between. Germline V CDR1 and CDR2: SQVTM, ANQGSEA. The CDR3 extends over 11 amino acids. DNA of the CDR3: TGCAGCGGTGAGTGGGCCTACGAGCAGTACTTC. Its translation: CSGEWAYEQYF.

The rearrangement links TRBV29-1 to TRBJ1-6, with 7 bases that match TRBD1. V dropped 0 bases and J dropped 10; count of bases not matched to a gene: 6. CDR1 is SQVTM, CDR2 ANQGSEA, per germline. CDR3 length: 14 residues. Here the CDR3 DNA reads TGCAGCGTTGAAGATCCGGGACAGATATCACCCCTCCACTTT. Protein product: CSVEDPGQISPLHF.

This rearrangement joins TRBV28 to TRBJ2-7; tentatively, D is TRBD2 (5 bases). This CDR3 comprises 13 residues. The germline gives CDR1 MDHEN, CDR2 SYDVKM. V was pared by 5 bases and J by 0 bases, with 8 bases between. CDR3 DNA: TGTGCCAGCAGTCCGGGGTACTCCTACGAGCAGTACTTC. Translated, it gives CASSPGYSYEQYF.

This clone has just a few counts. The chain links TRBV28 to TRBJ1-2, with 8 bases identical to TRBD1. V dropped 6 bases and J dropped 4; count of bases not matched to a gene: 4. This CDR3 contains 13 residues. Per germline, CDR1 MDHEN and CDR2 SYDVKM. CDR3 sequence (DNA): TGTGCCAGCAGCGGACAGGGATTCTATGGCTACACCTTC. It specifies CASSGQGFYGYTF.

This sequence joins TRBV29-1 and TRBJ2-7; TRBD1 might be the D (6 bases). The V gene's germline CDR1 is SQVTM and CDR2 ANQGSEA. This CDR3 comprises 12 residues. CDR3 sequence reads: CRKTGTPYEQYF. The DNA for the CDR3 is TGCAGAAAAACAGGGACCCCCTACGAGCAGTACTTC.

The V and J genes are TRBV2 and TRBJ2-7, with D possibly TRBD2 on 5 matching bases. CDR1 and CDR2 (germline): SNHLY, FYNNEI. CDR3 length: 11 amino acids. V was clipped by 7 bases and J by 7 bases, with 11 bases between them. CDR3 protein: CASIGLHEQYF. The CDR3 DNA sequence: TGTGCCAGCATCGGACTGCATGAGCAGTACTTC. The variable domain in full, completed from reference TRBV2 and TRBJ2-7, reads EPEVTQTPSHQVTQMGQEVILRCVPISNHLYFYWYRQILGQKVEFLVSFYNNEISEKSEIFDDQFSVERPDGSNFTLKIRSTKLEDSAMYFCASIGLHEQYFGPGTRLTVT.

This clone was counted only a few times. V is TRBV28 and J is TRBJ2-1; 8 bases map to TRBD1. The junction had 4 bases not matched to a gene; V was cut back by 6 bases and J by 6 bases. The CDR3 is 13 residues long. Germline CDR1 reads MDHEN; CDR2 reads SYDVKM. The CDR3 reads CASSETGGNEQFF. The CDR3 DNA sequence: TGTGCCAGCAGCGAAACAGGGGGCAATGAGCAGTTCTTC.